This TCR beta chain was sequenced in a study of beta chain features in type 1 diabetes. Whole-study results and caveats: All four CD4+ subsets from Type 1 diabetes patients carried moderately but significantly shorter TCRB CDR3s. PCR might pick shorter templates more often, in the same way for patients and controls.

Germline V gene sequence: CDR1 GTSNPN, CDR2 SVGIG (reference sequence). The CDR3 consists of 16 residues. Trimming took 0 bases from V and 2 from J, leaving 15 bases between them. Expressed TCRB transcripts got sequenced, as all isolated RNA was reverse transcribed. Method: immunoSEQ multiplex PCR; TCRdb's copy keeps in-frame clones and lacks some. The sample has around 300,000 clones; about 11% are singletons. This clone was observed a few times. Its antigen is unknown. Within the sample, other DNA sequences also encode this same CDR3. Material: naive CD4+ T cells from blood. The receptor was derived from a woman in her twenties or thirties in good health. The chain carries TRBV30 and TRBJ2-3; D gene unclear. CDR3 coding DNA: TGTGCCTGGAGTGTAAAACTCCTGAAGTCCACAGATACGCAGTATTTT. This encodes CAWSVKLLKSTDTQYF.